The entry below describes one T cell receptor (beta chain). Its antigen remains unidentified. The data originate from a study of Ad26.COV2.S vaccination and SARS-CoV-2 variants. Overall study: Within the COV1001 Ad26.COV2.S trial arm, the donor was enrolled. Ad26.COV2.S, an intramuscular injection, was given once or twice 56 days apart.

Germline V gene sequence: CDR1 SGHTA, CDR2 FQGNSA. The CDR3 is 14 residues long. V gave up 1 base and J gave up 1 base, with 7 bases separating them. The assay was immunoSEQ multiplex PCR, and TCRdb's table has in-frame clones only and misses some. The sample lists more than 300,000 clones, about 86% seen once, with around 1.9% in the top ten. Treatment given: around 19 received Ad26.COV2.S at low or high dose, single or two shots; about 5 received placebo; per-sample allocation not given. Specimens were obtained on day 63 following the first vaccine or placebo injection. Vaccination used an Ad26 vector expressing Wuhan-strain SARS-CoV-2 spike. Broader study findings: People who got the vaccine had more spike-specific TCR breadth than people who got placebo.

The sequence was obtained from a person between 18 and 65 years old who received the Ad26.COV2.S COVID-19 vaccine or a placebo. This chain links TRBV7-2 with TRBJ1-1; D not resolved. The sequencing used peripheral blood, collected in a trial of Ad26.COV2.S vaccine versus placebo. CDR3 sequence reads: CASSLVYKNTEAFF. Here the CDR3 DNA reads TGTGCCAGCAGCTTAGTCTACAAGAACACTGAAGCTTTCTTT.